These 19 T cell receptor beta chains originate from one sample sequenced in a study of identical twins. TCRdb re-called the 5' RACE reads with MiXCR, one entry per CDR3 protein. Of around 200,000 distinct CDR3 sequences in the sample, less than 10% are singletons; the top ten hold around 5%. The sequenced sample was memory (CD45RO+) T cells sorted from blood. These receptor sequences come from a woman aged 18-29 years in good health.

This clonotype showed up many times. CDR3 region: CASRGAPNQPQHF. CDR3 sequence (DNA): TGTGCCAGCAGGGGGGCCCCTAATCAGCCCCAGCATTTT. The chain recombines TRBV2 with TRBJ1-5; TRBD1 might be the D (6 bases). The germline V and J ends were trimmed by 6 bases and 4 bases, with 10 bases remaining between them. There are 13 residues in the CDR3. Germline CDR1 is SNHLY and CDR2 is FYNNEI.

This clonotype was detected only a few times. This chain links TRBV12-5 with TRBJ1-1; perhaps TRBD1 as D (6 bases). CDR1 is LGHNT and CDR2 is FRNRAP in the germline V gene. Trimming took 2 bases from V and 4 from J, leaving 23 bases between them. The CDR3 extends over 18 amino acids. CDR3 residues: CASGLPDRLGFGVTEAFF. The CDR3 DNA reads as TGTGCTAGTGGTTTGCCCGACAGGTTAGGTTTTGGTGTCACTGAAGCTTTCTTT.

This clonotype occurred a few times. V gene TRBV2 combines with J gene TRBJ1-6; D remains ambiguous. Trimming cost V 2 bases and J 1 base, with 0 bases left between them. The CDR3 has 13 residues. Germline V gene sequence: CDR1 SNHLY, CDR2 FYNNEI. The CDR3 nucleotides read TGTGCCAGCAGTGAATCCTATAATTCACCCCTCCACTTT. Translated, it gives CASSESYNSPLHF.

The rearrangement links TRBV21-1 to TRBJ2-7. TRBV21-1 is listed as a pseudogene. This CDR3 region has 13 residues. As DNA, the CDR3 is TGTGCCAGCAGCAAAGCTGGGGATTACGAGCAGTACTTC. Translating gives CASSKAGDYEQYF.

This clonotype has a handful of counts. The chain has TRBV2 and TRBJ2-2; D call uncertain. Germline V lookup: CDR1 SNHLY, CDR2 FYNNEI. V was trimmed by 2 bases and J by 5 bases, leaving 9 bases between them. The CDR3 loop spans 14 amino acids. CDR3 loop: CASSEWGLTGELFF. Here the CDR3 DNA reads TGTGCCAGCAGTGAATGGGGTTTAACCGGGGAGCTGTTTTTT.

This clonotype was picked up a small number of times. The chain carries TRBV29-1 and TRBJ1-3; perhaps TRBD1 as D (6 bases). Trimming left V 4 bases short and J 4 bases short, with 11 bases between. Per germline, CDR1 SQVTM and CDR2 ANQGSEA. The CDR3 contains 13 residues. CDR3: CSVGPGGGNTIYF. Written as DNA, the CDR3 is TGCAGCGTTGGCCCGGGGGGCGGAAACACCATATATTTT.

The J gene is TRBJ2-7, the V gene TRBV19; D gene unclear. Trimming pared 5 bases from V and 1 base from J, leaving 9 bases between. CDR1 is LNHDA, CDR2 SQIVND, per germline (reference sequence). The CDR3 spans 13 residues. The CDR3 protein is CASSATVSYEQYF. CDR3 in DNA: TGTGCCAGTAGTGCGACGGTTTCCTACGAGCAGTACTTC.

Only one count was recorded for this clonotype. The rearrangement links TRBV18 to TRBJ2-5, with D possibly being TRBD2 (6 bases). Germline CDR1 and CDR2: KGHSH and LQKENI. V lost 0 bases, J lost 0 bases, and 11 bases lay in between. This CDR3 comprises 16 residues. The CDR3: CASSPPSGGYQETQYF. The CDR3, as DNA: TGTGCCAGCTCACCACCGTCTGGGGGGTACCAAGAGACCCAGTACTTC.

The rearrangement joins TRBV20-1 to TRBJ1-1; the D is unclear. Per the germline V gene, CDR1 is DFQATT and CDR2 is SNEGSKA (reference sequence). Trimming removed 1 base at V and 2 bases at J, with 11 bases between. The CDR3 runs 14 residues. CDR3 protein: CSARAGSPNTEAFF. CDR3 bases: TGCAGTGCTAGAGCGGGGTCGCCAAACACTGAAGCTTTCTTT.

CDR3 sequence (DNA): TGTGCCAGCAGTTTATCTTTGGGACAGGGGCCGTTCTTC. Protein: CASSLSLGQGPFF. The rearrangement joins TRBV27 to TRBJ2-1, with 10 positions matching TRBD1. V shed 0 bases and J 15 bases; nucleotides not matched to a gene: 5. The CDR3 covers 13 residues. CDR1 is MNHEY, CDR2 SMNVEV, per germline (reference sequence).

This clonotype was seen at least ten times. V is TRBV24-1 and J is TRBJ2-4, with no clear D. The germline V gene has CDR1 KGHDR and CDR2 SFDVKD. The CDR3 is 12 amino acids. Trimming removed 3 bases from V and 2 bases from J, with 1 base in between. The DNA for the CDR3 is TGTGCCACCAGTGATACCAAAAACATTCAGTACTTC. It is translated as CATSDTKNIQYF.

This CDR3 reads CSARKRAGSYGGEQYF. The CDR3 bases are TGCAGTGCTAGAAAAAGAGCCGGAAGCTACGGAGGAGAGCAGTACTTC. The chain links TRBV20-1 to TRBJ2-7, with a tentative D call TRBD2 (5 bases). CDR3 size: 16 residues. The V end lost 2 bases, the J end lost 7 bases, and 24 bases lay between the germline ends. Looked up from germline, CDR1 is DFQATT and CDR2 is SNEGSKA (reference sequence).

In this sample, this clonotype turned up once. The J gene is TRBJ2-1, the V gene TRBV20-1, with 7 bases fitting TRBD2. CDR1 and CDR2 from the germline V gene are DFQATT and SNEGSKA (reference sequence). The V segment lost 3 bases and the J segment 9 bases; nucleotides outside the gene matches: 5. The CDR3 totals 12 residues. The CDR3: CSASGRRGEQFF. CDR3 nucleotides: TGCAGTGCTAGCGGGAGGCGCGGTGAGCAGTTCTTC.

This clonotype occurred a few times. The CDR3 loop is CASSLPGLAGASEQFF. CDR3 nucleotide sequence: TGTGCCAGCAGCTTGCCGGGACTAGCGGGAGCCAGTGAGCAGTTCTTC. This sequence joins TRBV7-8 and TRBJ2-1; 14 bases are shared with TRBD2. Germline-derived CDR1 and CDR2 are SGHVS and FQNEAQ. J gave up 9 bases and V 3 bases, and 7 bases lay outside the gene matches. The CDR3 has 16 residues.

This rearrangement joins TRBV4-2 to TRBJ2-1; the D is unclear. Germline V gene sequence: CDR1 LGHNA, CDR2 YNFKEQ. CDR3 size: 16 residues. V was pared by 1 base and J by 2 bases, with 12 bases between. The CDR3 DNA sequence: TGTGCCAGCAGCCAAGGCAGGAAAGGTGCCTACAATGAGCAGTTCTTC. This sequence encodes CASSQGRKGAYNEQFF.

V is TRBV10-1 and J is TRBJ2-7; TRBD1 aligns across 7 bases. Looked up from germline, CDR1 is WNHNN and CDR2 is SYGVQD (reference sequence). This CDR3 has 14 amino acids. The junction had 9 bases not matched to a gene; V was cut back by 7 bases and J by 3 bases. CDR3 amino acids: CASNPRDSYYEQYF. The CDR3 DNA follows: TGCGCCAGCAACCCCCGGGACAGTTACTACGAGCAGTACTTC.

This clonotype was picked up a small number of times. The CDR3 sequence is CSVSSRTRPEAFF. The CDR3 nucleotides read TGCAGCGTTTCAAGCCGAACGCGGCCTGAAGCTTTCTTT. The V call is TRBV29-1, the J call TRBJ1-1; D is ambiguous. Trimming left V 5 bases short and J 6 bases short, with 16 bases between. The length of the CDR3 is 13 residues. Germline lookup yields CDR1 SQVTM and CDR2 ANQGSEA.

The V and J genes are TRBV27 and TRBJ1-6; D remains ambiguous. V lost 2 bases to trimming and J lost 7 bases, with 9 bases between them. Germline V CDR1 and CDR2: MNHEY, SMNVEV (reference sequence). The CDR3 runs 14 residues. CDR3 DNA sequence: TGTGCCAGCAGTTTAGGGTTTCGGAATTCACCCCTCCACTTT. Amino acid sequence: CASSLGFRNSPLHF.

This clonotype was found a few times. CDR3 bases: TGTGCCAGCAGCCTTCGAATGGACTCGTCAGATACGCAGTATTTT. Amino acid sequence: CASSLRMDSSDTQYF. The chain employs TRBV3-1 and TRBJ2-3; possibly TRBD2 for D (5 bases). This CDR3 comprises 15 residues. Trimming left V 4 bases short and J 4 bases short, with 15 bases between. CDR1 and CDR2 (germline): LGHDT, YNNKEL (reference sequence).